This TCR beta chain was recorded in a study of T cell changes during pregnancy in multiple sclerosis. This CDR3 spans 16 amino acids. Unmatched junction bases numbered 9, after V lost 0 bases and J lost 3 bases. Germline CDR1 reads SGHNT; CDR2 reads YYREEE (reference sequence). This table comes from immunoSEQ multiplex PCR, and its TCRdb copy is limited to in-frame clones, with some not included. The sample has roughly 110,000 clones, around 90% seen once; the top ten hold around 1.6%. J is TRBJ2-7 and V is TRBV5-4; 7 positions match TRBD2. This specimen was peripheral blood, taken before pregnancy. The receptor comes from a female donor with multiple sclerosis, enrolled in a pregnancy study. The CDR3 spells CASSLGGLAASYEQYF. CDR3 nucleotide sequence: TGTGCCAGCAGCTTGGGCGGGCTAGCGGCGAGCTACGAGCAGTACTTC.